The 8 T cell receptor beta chains below all came from one sample that was sequenced in a study of T-cell reconstitution after alpha-beta-depleted transplantation in children. Researchers prepared the TCRbeta library using unique molecular identifiers, the study reports. In TCRdb, the PCR reads were re-called with MiXCR into one record per CDR3 protein. The table lists about 500,000 distinct CDR3 sequences, roughly 10% of them singletons. The sequencing here drew on PBMCs, mostly from graft donor cells, taken 180 days after TCRalphabeta/CD19-depleted stem cell transplant. The receptors stem from a female patient aged 2 to 10 who had a stem cell transplant for aplastic anemia, so the T cells may come from the graft donor.

This clonotype was picked up a small number of times. The V call is TRBV29-1, the J call TRBJ1-2; D ambiguous. In germline, CDR1 is SQVTM, CDR2 ANQGSEA. The CDR3 is 14 residues long. V lost 3 bases and J lost 1, with 12 bases in between. In nucleotides, the CDR3 is TGCAGCGTTGAGGGGTACAGCATTAACTATGGCTACACCTTC. Protein product: CSVEGYSINYGYTF.

This chain links TRBV20-1 with TRBJ2-1, with D tentatively TRBD2 (6 bases). V lost 0 bases and J 5 bases, leaving 14 bases between the germline ends. This CDR3 region has 15 residues. Germline CDR1 DFQATT, CDR2 SNEGSKA (reference sequence). DNA of the CDR3: TGCAGTGCTAGAGAGTCGGGAGTTCCCCACAATGAGCAGTTCTTC. It specifies CSARESGVPHNEQFF.

This clonotype was observed at least ten times. The V gene is TRBV20-1, the J gene TRBJ2-7, with 9 bases aligning to TRBD2. Germline loops: CDR1 DFQATT, CDR2 SNEGSKA (reference sequence). The CDR3 consists of 15 residues. Trimming took 5 bases from V and 4 from J; bases not matched to a gene: 12. For the CDR3, the DNA is TGCAGTGCTTACCCCACCTATAGCGGGAGATACGAGCAGTACTTC. Amino acid sequence: CSAYPTYSGRYEQYF.

V gene TRBV27 combines with J gene TRBJ2-7; D possibly corresponds to TRBD1 (6 bases). Germline-derived CDR1 and CDR2 are MNHEY and SMNVEV (reference sequence). The CDR3 has 18 residues. V shed 1 base and J shed 3 bases, with 22 bases lying between them. CDR3 nucleotides: TGTGCCAGCAGTTTATGGGGTCAGGGGCAGGAAAATTTCTACGAGCAGTACTTC. Protein sequence: CASSLWGQGQENFYEQYF.

This clonotype was seen more than once but under ten times. The J gene is TRBJ2-7, the V gene TRBV5-1; no definite D call. Germline V CDR1 and CDR2: SGHRS, YFSETQ. Trimming left V 1 base short and J 2 bases short, with 10 bases between. This CDR3 has 14 amino acids. Written as DNA, the CDR3 is TGCGCCAGCAGCTTGTTTGTCGTCCCCTACGAGCAGTACTTC. Protein product: CASSLFVVPYEQYF.

This clonotype was detected only a few times. This chain joins TRBV7-3 and TRBJ2-1; D perhaps matches TRBD2 (5 bases). This CDR3 contains 16 residues. Trimming removed 2 bases from V and 0 bases from J, with 11 bases in between. Germline CDR1 is SGHTA and CDR2 is FQGTGA. CDR3 loop: CASSLVSASSYNEQFF. The CDR3 DNA sequence: TGTGCCAGCAGCTTAGTTAGCGCGAGCTCCTACAATGAGCAGTTCTTC.

This clonotype has only a few counts. J is TRBJ2-3 and V is TRBV10-3; D may be TRBD2 (6 bases). The V end was cut by 6 bases, the J end by 1 base, with 14 bases between. Germline V lookup: CDR1 ENHRY, CDR2 SYGVKD. This CDR3 spans 15 amino acids. CDR3 loop: CAISHGSSGTDTQYF. The CDR3 coding sequence is TGTGCCATCAGCCACGGGTCTAGCGGCACAGATACGCAGTATTTT.

The sample holds a few counts of this clonotype. The chain recombines TRBV7-2 with TRBJ2-1; D is uncertain. The CDR3 consists of 14 residues. CDR1 is SGHTA and CDR2 is FQGNSA in the germline V gene. Trimming shortened V by 7 bases and J by 7 bases, and 17 bases separated the two germline ends. CDR3 loop: CASKNIPSGNEQFF. CDR3 sequence (DNA): TGTGCCAGCAAAAATATCCCATCCGGGAATGAGCAGTTCTTC.